These 2 T cell receptor beta chains share one sample of origin, sequenced in a study of blood T cell repertoires in COVID-19. Profiled with immunoSEQ multiplex PCR; TCRdb holds only in-frame clones, not every one. This sample yields more than 95,000 clones, of which about 80% are seen a single time; 2.5% to 3.5% belongs to the top ten. The sample comprised peripheral blood. Source of these receptors: an elderly woman with active or convalescent COVID-19.

This chain connects TRBV9 to TRBJ2-3, with 7 bases aligning to TRBD1. The CDR3 is made up of 12 amino acids. With V trimmed by 2 bases and J by 8 bases, 2 bases remained unmatched. The germline gives CDR1 SGDLS, CDR2 YYNGEE. DNA of the CDR3: TGTGCCAGCAGCGTGGACAGGTCTACGCAGTATTTT. Its translation is CASSVDRSTQYF.

The V call is TRBV11-3, the J call TRBJ1-1, with a possible D match to TRBD1 (6 bases). V gave up 5 bases and J gave up 3 bases, with 10 bases separating them. This CDR3 has 13 residues. Germline CDR1 SGHNT, CDR2 YENEEA. The CDR3 reads CASSQNRDTEAFF. The CDR3 nucleotides are TGTGCCAGCAGCCAAAACAGGGACACTGAAGCTTTCTTT.